This TCR beta chain appears in the sequencing data of a study of OX40 agonist ivuxolimab in advanced cancers. The CDR3 is made up of 16 amino acids. CDR1 and CDR2 (germline): SGDLS, YYNGEE. J was trimmed by 1 base and V by 0 bases; bases with no gene match: 6. Method: immunoSEQ multiplex PCR; TCRdb's copy keeps in-frame clones and lacks some. Here the sample spans about 28,000 clones, approximately 80% being singletons. The source was CD4+ or CD8+ T cells sorted from blood, collected in a trial of the OX40 agonist ivuxolimab. The receptor's source is an adult with an advanced solid tumor such as melanoma, head and neck, liver or kidney cancer. The rearrangement joins TRBV9 to TRBJ2-7, with TRBD2 matching over 8 bases. DNA of the CDR3: TGTGCCAGCAGCGTAGCTTCGGGAGGGGCGTCCTACGAGCAGTACTTC. This sequence encodes CASSVASGGASYEQYF.